The 16 T cell receptor beta chains listed next were all sequenced from one sample in a study of T cells in Graves' hyperthyroidism and ophthalmopathy. There were TCR beta CDR3 regions amplified from RNA transcripts. RT-PCR in the first round (using the HTBI primer set) targeted the TCR CDR3. TCRdb called the multiplex PCR reads again in MiXCR, with one record for every CDR3 protein. The profile shows 350,000 to 450,000 distinct CDR3 sequences, more than 11% of them singletons. Sequenced: blood. The source of these receptors is an older woman with Graves' hyperthyroidism.

The rearrangement joins TRBV3-1 to TRBJ2-2; tentatively, D is TRBD2 (6 bases). This CDR3 comprises 15 residues. Germline assignment: CDR1 LGHDT and CDR2 YNNKEL (reference sequence). Trimming removed 1 base from V and 6 bases from J, with 12 bases in between. Written as DNA, the CDR3 is TGTGCCAGCAGCCAAGCCGGGCTAGCGTCCGGGGAGCTGTTTTTT. Encoded protein: CASSQAGLASGELFF. Complete variable domain (other parts from reference TRBV3-1 and TRBJ2-2): DTAVSQTPKYLVTQMGNDKSIKCEQNLGHDTMYWYKQDSKKFLKIMFSYNNKELIINETVPNRFSPKSPDKAHLNLHINSLELGDSAVYFCASSQAGLASGELFFGEGSRLTVL.

This clonotype was counted ten times or more. V usage is TRBV7-9 and J usage is TRBJ2-7; D possibly corresponds to TRBD1 (6 bases). This CDR3 comprises 15 residues. The V gene lost 3 bases and the J gene lost 4 bases, with 16 bases spanning the gap. From germline, CDR1 is SEHNR and CDR2 FQNEAQ (reference sequence). CDR3 in DNA: TGTGCCAGCAGCTTTGCCTCCGGGACAACGTACGAGCAGTACTTC. This encodes CASSFASGTTYEQYF. Complete variable domain (other parts from reference TRBV7-9 and TRBJ2-7): DTGVSQNPRHKITKRGQNVTFRCDPISEHNRLYWYRQTLGQGPEFLTYFQNEAQLEKSRLLSDRFSAERPKGSFSTLEIQRTEQGDSAMYLCASSFASGTTYEQYFGPGTRLTVT.

This clonotype came up many times. The V and J genes are TRBV2 and TRBJ2-1; tentative D call: TRBD1 (5 bases). V was trimmed by 6 bases and J by 7 bases, leaving 16 bases between them. The CDR3 runs to 14 residues. Germline-derived CDR1 and CDR2 are SNHLY and FYNNEI. The CDR3 reads CASSQTPQGNEQFF. The CDR3 bases are TGTGCCAGCAGCCAGACCCCGCAGGGAAATGAGCAGTTCTTC.

Many counts were recorded for this clonotype. This chain uses TRBV24-1 with TRBJ2-5; 8 nucleotides match TRBD1. Trimming at V came to 5 bases and at J to 5 bases, leaving 3 bases not matched to a gene. The CDR3 is made up of 13 amino acids. CDR1 KGHDR and CDR2 SFDVKD come from the germline V gene. The CDR3 coding sequence is TGTGCCACCAGTGCGGCAGGGGGCGAGACCCAGTACTTC. Amino acids: CATSAAGGETQYF.

This clonotype was recorded at least ten times. The CDR3: CAWSSLSSNQPQHF. The CDR3 DNA follows: TGTGCCTGGAGCTCACTTTCTAGCAATCAGCCCCAGCATTTT. The J gene is TRBJ1-5, the V gene TRBV30; D gene unclear. Germline lookup yields CDR1 GTSNPN and CDR2 SVGIG (reference sequence). This CDR3 has 14 amino acids. The V gene lost 3 bases and the J gene lost 0 bases, with 9 bases spanning the gap.

This clonotype was counted many times. The DNA for the CDR3 is TGCAGTGCTAGGTACAGCGGGGCCTACAATGAGCAGTTCTTC. It specifies CSARYSGAYNEQFF. The rearrangement links TRBV20-1 to TRBJ2-1; TRBD2 matches 7 bases. The CDR3 covers 14 residues. CDR1 is DFQATT, CDR2 SNEGSKA, per germline (reference sequence). The ends lost 3 bases at V and 2 bases at J; junction bases unmatched: 4.

This clonotype was recorded at least ten times. The chain is built from TRBV28 and TRBJ1-1; 7 bases agree with TRBD1. This CDR3 comprises 13 residues. V lost 6 bases to trimming and J lost 1 base; unmatched junction nucleotides: 2. Looked up from germline, CDR1 is MDHEN and CDR2 is SYDVKM. CDR3 protein: CASRSGGNTEAFF. CDR3 nucleotides: TGTGCCAGCAGATCAGGGGGGAACACTGAAGCTTTCTTT.

This chain connects TRBV9 to TRBJ2-7, with no clear D. Trimming pared 0 bases from V and 2 bases from J, leaving 9 bases between. The CDR3 is 14 amino acids. The germline CDR1 and CDR2 sequences are SGDLS and YYNGEE. This chain's CDR3 is CASSVVAAPYEQYF. The CDR3 coding sequence is TGTGCCAGCAGCGTAGTTGCTGCTCCCTACGAGCAGTACTTC. The whole variable domain, remainder taken from reference TRBV9 and TRBJ2-7, is DSGVTQTPKHLITATGQRVTLRCSPRSGDLSVYWYQQSLDQGLQFLIQYYNGEERAKGNILERFSAQQFPDLHSELNLSSLELGDSALYFCASSVVAAPYEQYFGPGTRLTVT.

In this sample, this clonotype turned up many times. The chain employs TRBV18 and TRBJ2-1; D may be TRBD1 or TRBD2 (5 bases each). Germline V CDR1 and CDR2: KGHSH, LQKENI. The CDR3 is made up of 16 amino acids. The V end lost 2 bases, the J end lost 5 bases, and 16 bases lay between the germline ends. CDR3 residues: CASSPNWGIGDNEQFF. The CDR3 coding sequence is TGTGCCAGCTCACCAAATTGGGGGATCGGGGACAATGAGCAGTTCTTC.

Ten or more counts support this clonotype. Sequence at one end of the junction differs from germline and may be a read error. This rearrangement joins TRBV6-2 or TRBV6-3 to TRBJ2-7, with TRBD2 matching over 14 bases. The CDR3 contains 20 residues. CDR1 and CDR2 (germline): MNHEY, SVGEGT. The CDR3, as DNA: TGTGCCTGCAGTTACTTGTTCACGACTAGCGGGAGGGCCAACTCCTACGAGCAGTACTTC. Translating gives CACSYLFTTSGRANSYEQYF.

The rearrangement joins TRBV19 to TRBJ2-7; 8 nucleotides line up with TRBD2. CDR3 length: 14 residues. With V trimmed by 4 bases and J by 0 bases, 2 bases remained unmatched. Germline assignment: CDR1 LNHDA and CDR2 SQIVND (reference sequence). The CDR3 coding sequence is TGTGCCAGTAGTACGGGAGGGCCCTCCTACGAGCAGTACTTC. Amino acid sequence: CASSTGGPSYEQYF.

This clonotype has at least ten counts. The chain combines TRBV29-1 with TRBJ1-1, with D hard to call. Per germline, CDR1 SQVTM and CDR2 ANQGSEA. The CDR3 loop spans 13 amino acids. Trimming cost V 7 bases and J 0 bases, with 12 bases left between them. The CDR3 coding sequence is TGCAGCGCTCAACTTGCTCTGAACACTGAAGCTTTCTTT. It is translated as CSAQLALNTEAFF. Together with reference TRBV29-1 and TRBJ1-1, the CDR3 gives the full variable domain: SAVISQKPSRDICQRGTSLTIQCQVDSQVTMMFWYRQQPGQSLTLIATANQGSEATYESGFVIDKFPISRPNLTFSTLTVSNMSPEDSSIYLCSAQLALNTEAFFGQGTRLTVV.

To note about this clonotype: The junction departs from the called germline gene at one end, perhaps through a read error. J is TRBJ2-7 and V is TRBV12-5; a possible D gene is TRBD2 (6 bases). The CDR3 is 17 amino acids. Germline loops: CDR1 LGHNT, CDR2 FRNRAP. The CDR3 protein is CASGSVREWRDSYEQYF. The CDR3 region has the DNA TGTGCCAGTGGTTCGGTACGGGAGTGGCGGGACTCCTACGAGCAGTACTTC.

This clonotype came up a few times. The chain combines TRBV7-9 with TRBJ2-5; TRBD2 matches 13 bases. CDR3 length: 17 amino acids. With 5 bases clipped from V and 5 bases from J, the junction kept 11 bases outside the gene matches. Per germline, CDR1 SEHNR and CDR2 FQNEAQ (reference sequence). The CDR3 DNA is TGTGCCAGCAGCCCCAACTGGGGACTAGCGGGATCTGAGACCCAGTACTTC. Encoded protein: CASSPNWGLAGSETQYF. The whole variable domain, remainder taken from reference TRBV7-9 and TRBJ2-5, is DTGVSQNPRHKITKRGQNVTFRCDPISEHNRLYWYRQTLGQGPEFLTYFQNEAQLEKSRLLSDRFSAERPKGSFSTLEIQRTEQGDSAMYLCASSPNWGLAGSETQYFGPGTRLLVL.

This clonotype was detected many times. J is TRBJ2-7 and V is TRBV28; the match to TRBD1 covers 11 bases. The CDR3 consists of 16 residues. Germline loops: CDR1 MDHEN, CDR2 SYDVKM. After removal of 2 bases from V and 5 bases from J, the junction contained 8 bases not matched to a gene. CDR3 loop: CASSLAPGQGANEQYF. For the CDR3, the DNA is TGTGCCAGCAGTTTAGCCCCCGGACAGGGGGCAAACGAGCAGTACTTC. Supplemented by reference TRBV28 and TRBJ2-7, the full variable domain reads DVKVTQSSRYLVKRTGEKVFLECVQDMDHENMFWYRQDPGLGLRLIYFSYDVKMKEKGDIPEGYSVSREKKERFSLILESASTNQTSMYLCASSLAPGQGANEQYFGPGTRLTVT.

This clonotype has ten or more counts. This may be a read error, as it is one base from a much larger clone. The DNA of the CDR3 is TGTGCCAGCAGCTTAGATAGGACCACTGAAGCTTTCTTT. Amino acid sequence: CASSLDRTTEAFF. The chain uses TRBV7-8 and TRBJ1-1; D gene unclear. V was trimmed by 1 base and J by 4 bases, leaving 7 bases between them. The germline CDR1 and CDR2 sequences are SGHVS and FQNEAQ. This CDR3 comprises 13 residues. The whole variable domain, remainder taken from reference TRBV7-8 and TRBJ1-1, is GAGVSQSPRYKVAKRGQDVALRCDPISGHVSLFWYQQALGQGPEFLTYFQNEAQLDKSGLPSDRFFAERPEGSVSTLKIQRTQQEDSAVYLCASSLDRTTEAFFGQGTRLTVV.